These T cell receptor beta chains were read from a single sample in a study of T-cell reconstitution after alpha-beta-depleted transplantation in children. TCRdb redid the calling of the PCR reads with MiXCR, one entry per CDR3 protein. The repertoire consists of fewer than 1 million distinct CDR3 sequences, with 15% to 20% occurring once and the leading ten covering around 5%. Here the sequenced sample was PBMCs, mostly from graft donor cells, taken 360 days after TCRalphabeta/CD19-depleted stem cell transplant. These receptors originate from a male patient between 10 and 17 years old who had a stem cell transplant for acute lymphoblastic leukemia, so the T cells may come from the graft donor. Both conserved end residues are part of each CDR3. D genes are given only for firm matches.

CDR3: CASSSSATSGFYNEQFF
J: TRBJ2-1
V: TRBV7-3
D: TRBD2

CDR3: CASSLLPSANTGELFF
J: TRBJ2-2
V: TRBV9
D: NA

CDR3: CASSLPPSGFTDTQYF
J: TRBJ2-3
V: TRBV6-5
D: TRBD2

CDR3: CASSYRDRAYYGYTF
J: TRBJ1-2
V: TRBV6-5
D: TRBD1

CDR3: CASRADGGAYGYTF
J: TRBJ1-2
V: TRBV2
D: NA

CDR3: CSVEGAWNSYEQYF
J: TRBJ2-7
V: TRBV29-1
D: NA

CDR3: CASSVVAGNSPLHF
J: TRBJ1-6
V: TRBV2
D: NA

CDR3: CASRQQGAETQYF
J: TRBJ2-5
V: TRBV4-1
D: TRBD1

CDR3: CASSMTWENQPQHF
J: TRBJ1-5
V: TRBV18
D: NA

CDR3: CASSPPSIPYEQYF
J: TRBJ2-7
V: TRBV18
D: NA

CDR3: CSVEDGGYEQYF
J: TRBJ2-7
V: TRBV29-1
D: NA

CDR3: CASTPGAVREQYF
J: TRBJ2-7
V: TRBV12-3/TRBV12-4
D: NA

CDR3: CASSQDRWTAYNEQFF
J: TRBJ2-1
V: TRBV4-1
D: NA

CDR3: CASSPEVAVTYNEQFF
J: TRBJ2-1
V: TRBV4-1
D: NA

CDR3: CASSWEVSYEQYF
J: TRBJ2-7
V: TRBV5-1
D: NA

CDR3: CSAPSGRAVNIQYF
J: TRBJ2-4
V: TRBV20-1
D: TRBD2

CDR3: CASSPSTGGELFF
J: TRBJ2-2
V: TRBV6-7
D: NA

CDR3: CSATTGGNQPQHF
J: TRBJ1-5
V: TRBV20-1
D: TRBD1

CDR3: CASSLYLEWEQYF
J: TRBJ2-7
V: TRBV27
D: NA

CDR3: CSARRDTNLGTQYF
J: TRBJ2-5
V: TRBV20-1
D: NA

CDR3: CASRYLRVGLAGLNRTGELFF
J: TRBJ2-2
V: TRBV11-1
D: TRBD2

CDR3: CASSLTGAGMFHEQYF
J: TRBJ2-7
V: TRBV7-3
D: NA

CDR3: CASSFQQTLEYGYTF
J: TRBJ1-2
V: TRBV12-3/TRBV12-4
D: NA

CDR3: CASSGLALKGVEETQYF
J: TRBJ2-5
V: TRBV4-1
D: TRBD2

CDR3: CSVGRESSYEQYF
J: TRBJ2-7
V: TRBV29-1
D: NA

CDR3: CASNSPGGLNTEAFF
J: TRBJ1-1
V: TRBV13
D: NA

CDR3: CAISAGLGNEQFF
J: TRBJ2-1
V: TRBV10-3
D: TRBD2

CDR3: CASTDRGGQETQYF
J: TRBJ2-5
V: TRBV5-1
D: NA

CDR3: CASSQDRPGLAVSYEQYF
J: TRBJ2-7
V: TRBV14
D: TRBD2

CDR3: CASSLGLTGVETQYF
J: TRBJ2-5
V: TRBV5-1
D: TRBD1

CDR3: CSARELGGDYEQYF
J: TRBJ2-7
V: TRBV20-1
D: TRBD2

CDR3: CACTQDEDRAGTSSYEQYF
J: TRBJ2-7
V: TRBV3-1
D: TRBD1

CDR3: CASSLDPAYEQYF
J: TRBJ2-7
V: TRBV7-2
D: NA

CDR3: CASSQDFSGGLPTNTGELFF
J: TRBJ2-2
V: TRBV3-1
D: NA

CDR3: CASSQAPGASYEQYF
J: TRBJ2-7
V: TRBV4-2
D: NA

CDR3: CASSLVTGTPGELFF
J: TRBJ2-2
V: TRBV7-8
D: NA

CDR3: CASSLEQGPYQETQYF
J: TRBJ2-5
V: TRBV5-5
D: NA

CDR3: CASSVGLGAEQYF
J: TRBJ2-7
V: TRBV9
D: NA

CDR3: CASSLRARDQPQHF
J: TRBJ1-5
V: TRBV12-3/TRBV12-4
D: NA

CDR3: CASTRGGVSGNTIYF
J: TRBJ1-3
V: TRBV28
D: NA

CDR3: CASSQGGTASWSSYNEQFF
J: TRBJ2-1
V: TRBV4-1
D: TRBD1

CDR3: CASSFRQQGLINQPQHF
J: TRBJ1-5
V: TRBV7-2
D: TRBD1

CDR3: CATSQGYNEQFF
J: TRBJ2-1
V: TRBV24-1
D: NA

CDR3: CASSLTGTATYEQYF
J: TRBJ2-7
V: TRBV7-3
D: TRBD1

CDR3: CASNPSGRREGPLEQYF
J: TRBJ2-7
V: TRBV21-1
D: NA

CDR3: CSVVGPGETQYF
J: TRBJ2-5
V: TRBV29-1
D: NA

CDR3: CASSFMGQGTYEQYF
J: TRBJ2-7
V: TRBV28
D: TRBD1

CDR3: CASRPTQGAGWEQFF
J: TRBJ2-1
V: TRBV10-2
D: NA

CDR3: CASSLLAGGNVPYEQYF
J: TRBJ2-7
V: TRBV5-1
D: TRBD2

CDR3: CASSQTSGSDNEQFF
J: TRBJ2-1
V: TRBV2
D: TRBD2

CDR3: CASSQLAGESYEQYF
J: TRBJ2-7
V: TRBV9
D: TRBD2

CDR3: CASSWGKETQYF
J: TRBJ2-5
V: TRBV6-5
D: NA

CDR3: CASSSLGGYGYTF
J: TRBJ1-2
V: TRBV6-5
D: NA

CDR3: CASSLGQLSHHTGELFF
J: TRBJ2-2
V: TRBV5-1
D: NA